This passage covers 15 T cell receptor beta chains from one sample sequenced in a study of shared T cell receptors in the human thymus. Method: immunoSEQ multiplex PCR; TCRdb's copy keeps in-frame clones and lacks some. The repertoire holds approximately 730,000 clones, approximately 85% seen once, with more than 0.008% in the top ten. The same specimen was also included in a second study, on human thymus T cells.

What was sequenced was thymocytes. The source of these receptors is a girl under two years old with a congenital heart defect.

The chain's CDR3 is CASSLSVQGPRGNSPLHF. The CDR3 nucleotides are TGTGCCAGCAGTTTATCGGTTCAGGGCCCCAGGGGTAATTCACCCCTCCACTTT. This chain uses TRBV27 with TRBJ1-6; D perhaps matches TRBD1 (6 bases). Between the trimmed V and J ends, which lost 0 bases and 6 bases, there was a span of 18 bases. The CDR3 extends over 18 amino acids. Germline V gene sequence: CDR1 MNHEY, CDR2 SMNVEV (reference sequence).

The chain carries TRBV27 and TRBJ1-5; 7 bases match TRBD1. Germline lookup yields CDR1 MNHEY and CDR2 SMNVEV (reference sequence). With 4 bases clipped from V and 3 bases from J, the junction kept 3 bases outside the gene matches. The CDR3 has 14 residues. CDR3 amino acids: CASSSQGDNQPQHF. The CDR3 DNA reads as TGTGCCAGCAGTTCCCAGGGGGACAATCAGCCCCAGCATTTT.

V and J are TRBV28 and TRBJ2-6, with D possibly matching TRBD2 (6 bases). The V end lost 3 bases, the J end lost 0 bases, and 6 bases lay between the germline ends. This CDR3 spans 15 amino acids. From germline, CDR1 is MDHEN and CDR2 SYDVKM. CDR3 residues: CASSFGGSGANVLTF. The CDR3 DNA reads as TGTGCCAGCAGTTTCGGGGGCTCTGGGGCCAACGTCCTGACTTTC. The variable domain in full, with the rest retrieved from reference TRBV28 and TRBJ2-6, is DVKVTQSSRYLVKRTGEKVFLECVQDMDHENMFWYRQDPGLGLRLIYFSYDVKMKEKGDIPEGYSVSREKKERFSLILESASTNQTSMYLCASSFGGSGANVLTFGAGSRLTVL.

Here the CDR3 reads CASSDLTGNRDEQFF. In DNA, the CDR3 is TGTGCCAGCAGTGATTTAACAGGGAATCGGGATGAGCAGTTCTTC. The gene calls are TRBV25-1 and TRBJ2-1; possibly TRBD1 for D (6 bases). V was pared by 3 bases and J by 8 bases, with 17 bases between. Germline loops: CDR1 MGHDK, CDR2 SYGVNS. The CDR3 is 15 residues long.

This chain connects TRBV7-2 to TRBJ1-1; D is perhaps TRBD1 (6 bases). Germline V CDR1 and CDR2: SGHTA, FQGNSA. V was cut by 4 bases and J by 11 bases, with 20 bases left in between. There are 14 residues in the CDR3. DNA of the CDR3: TGTGCCAGCAGCTCACCGAAACAGGGATTTGGGGCTTTCTTT. Translation: CASSSPKQGFGAFF.

The rearrangement joins TRBV7-9 to TRBJ1-4, with D possibly matching TRBD1 (5 bases). V was cut by 5 bases and J by 5 bases, with 12 bases left in between. This CDR3 has 14 residues. Germline V lookup: CDR1 SEHNR, CDR2 FQNEAQ (reference sequence). The chain's CDR3 is CASSPGWMNEKLFF. Written as DNA, the CDR3 is TGTGCCAGCAGCCCAGGGTGGATGAATGAAAAACTGTTTTTT.

The genes are TRBV29-1 and TRBJ2-5; 9 bases agree with TRBD2. Losses at the gene ends were 4 bases for V and 5 bases for J; bases not matched to a gene: 8. The CDR3 contains 14 residues. CDR1 and CDR2 from the germline V gene are SQVTM and ANQGSEA. The CDR3 loop reads CSVGSREGAETQYF. The CDR3 nucleotides are TGCAGCGTTGGGTCGCGGGAGGGTGCGGAGACCCAGTACTTC.

The CDR3 sequence is CASSQATGYYGYTF. The CDR3 region has the DNA TGTGCCAGCAGCCAAGCGACAGGGTACTATGGCTACACCTTC. This chain uses TRBV14 with TRBJ1-2; 7 bases agree with TRBD1. Germline V gives CDR1 SGHDN, CDR2 FVKESK. After removal of 1 base from V and 3 bases from J, the junction contained 2 bases not matched to a gene. The length of the CDR3 is 14 residues.

This chain links TRBV11-2 with TRBJ1-1, with D maybe TRBD1 (5 bases). The CDR3 covers 14 residues. Germline CDR1 and CDR2: SGHAT and FQNNGV. The V end was cut by 5 bases, the J end by 4 bases, with 14 bases between. In nucleotides, the CDR3 is TGTGCCAGCAGCGGGGGGGTTCGGAGCACTGAAGCTTTCTTT. It specifies CASSGGVRSTEAFF.

This sequence joins TRBV7-9 and TRBJ2-7; D gene unclear. This CDR3 has 14 amino acids. Germline V lookup: CDR1 SEHNR, CDR2 FQNEAQ (reference sequence). Deletions cut 5 bases from V and 0 bases from J, with 11 bases between. CDR3 sequence reads: CASSRLGHSYEQYF. The CDR3 DNA reads TGTGCCAGCAGCCGTCTGGGCCACTCCTACGAGCAGTACTTC.

The chain recombines TRBV2 with TRBJ1-5; D perhaps matches TRBD1 (6 bases). The V and J ends lost 8 bases and 0 bases respectively, with 14 bases between them. Germline CDR1 SNHLY, CDR2 FYNNEI. The CDR3 sequence is 15 residues long. The CDR3 DNA sequence: TGTGCCAGCCGGGGGGCAGGGAATAGCAATCAGCCCCAGCATTTT. It encodes CASRGAGNSNQPQHF.

The V call is TRBV5-1, the J call TRBJ2-3; TRBD1 is a possible D gene (6 bases). Germline V CDR1 and CDR2: SGHRS, YFSETQ. With 1 base removed from V and 0 bases from J, the gap between germline ends came to 24 bases. CDR3 length equals 20 residues. The CDR3 coding sequence is TGCGCCAGCAGCTTGCGAAGACGGGACAAGCTTCTTTTTAGCACAGATACGCAGTATTTT. This sequence encodes CASSLRRRDKLLFSTDTQYF.

The chain links TRBV29-1 to TRBJ1-4; D is perhaps TRBD1 (6 bases). Trimming pared 4 bases from V and 7 bases from J, leaving 25 bases between. The CDR3 runs to 17 residues. Looked up from germline, CDR1 is SQVTM and CDR2 is ANQGSEA. CDR3: CSVGSRGPAGPLEKLFF. The DNA of the CDR3 is TGCAGCGTTGGTAGCAGGGGCCCCGCAGGGCCCCTTGAAAAACTGTTTTTT.

V usage is TRBV7-9 and J usage is TRBJ2-2; D might be TRBD2 (5 bases). The CDR3 contains 18 residues. The V gene lost 5 bases and the J gene lost 7 bases, with 26 bases spanning the gap. The V gene's germline CDR1 is SEHNR and CDR2 FQNEAQ (reference sequence). CDR3 sequence: CASSALYGVVRLGGELFF. The CDR3 region has the DNA TGTGCCAGCAGCGCTCTTTACGGGGTAGTTCGACTTGGCGGGGAGCTGTTTTTT.

On this clone itself: Other DNA sequences in this specimen translate into the identical CDR3. The chain joins TRBV15 to TRBJ2-1, with D perhaps matching TRBD2 (5 bases). CDR3 length: 19 residues. The V end was cut by 0 bases, the J end by 0 bases, with 18 bases between. Germline V gives CDR1 LNHNV, CDR2 YYDKDF (reference sequence). The CDR3 region has the DNA TGTGCCACCAGCAGAGATCTAGCTTCTGAACAAAGCTCCTACAATGAGCAGTTCTTC. Its protein product is CATSRDLASEQSSYNEQFF.